Listed here are 30 T cell receptor beta chains from one sample, sequenced in a study of Graves' ophthalmopathy and Graves' hyperthyroidism. Using RNA transcripts, the TCR beta CDR3 regions were amplified. First-round RT-PCR used HTBI primers; second-round multiplex PCR followed. TCRdb analysed the multiplex PCR reads with MiXCR anew, one entry per CDR3 protein. The sample includes more than 1,000,000 distinct CDR3 sequences, about 35% of them seen just once. The material sequenced was peripheral blood or thyroid tissue (not recorded which). These receptors all come from an adult man with Graves' hyperthyroidism.

This clonotype was seen repeatedly, ten times or more. The V and J genes are TRBV7-8 and TRBJ2-7; TRBD2 agrees at 8 bases. The V gene's germline CDR1 is SGHVS and CDR2 FQNEAQ. Trimming took 1 base from V and 6 from J; bases not matched to a gene: 11. The CDR3 runs 16 residues. Here the CDR3 DNA reads TGTGCCAGCAGCTTAGTACGTGACAGCGGGAGTCGCGAGCAGTACTTC. Translation gives CASSLVRDSGSREQYF. Full variable domain (outside the CDR3, taken from reference TRBV7-8 and TRBJ2-7): GAGVSQSPRYKVAKRGQDVALRCDPISGHVSLFWYQQALGQGPEFLTYFQNEAQLDKSGLPSDRFFAERPEGSVSTLKIQRTQQEDSAVYLCASSLVRDSGSREQYFGPGTRLTVT.

This clonotype was observed a handful of times. This chain connects TRBV15 to TRBJ2-3, with 8 bases lining up with TRBD2. This CDR3 is built from 15 residues. CDR1 is LNHNV and CDR2 is YYDKDF in the germline V gene (reference sequence). Losses at the gene ends were 6 bases for V and 1 base for J; bases not matched to a gene: 6. CDR3 bases: TGTGCCACCAGTCTTAGCGGGATGGGCACAGATACGCAGTATTTT. Translating it yields CATSLSGMGTDTQYF.

This clonotype was seen a few times. This chain connects TRBV5-6 to TRBJ1-4; D call uncertain. V lost 0 bases and J lost 8, with 14 bases in between. CDR3 length equals 15 residues. CDR1 is SGHDT and CDR2 is YYEEEE in the germline V gene. The CDR3 here is CASSLESVLGEKLFF. CDR3 DNA sequence: TGTGCCAGCAGCTTGGAAAGCGTCCTCGGGGAAAAACTGTTTTTT.

The gene calls are TRBV7-2 and TRBJ1-1; TRBD1 matches 9 bases. Germline V gene sequence: CDR1 SGHTA, CDR2 FQGNSA. V trimming: 5 bases; J trimming: 1 base; junction bases outside the gene matches: 11. The CDR3 is 17 amino acids. The CDR3 loop is CASSPGDRVSGNTEAFF. The CDR3 region has the DNA TGTGCCAGCAGCCCAGGGGACAGGGTCTCGGGGAACACTGAAGCTTTCTTT.

Notes on this clonotype: This may stem from a read error, because a much larger clone lies one nucleotide away. V usage is TRBV9 and J usage is TRBJ2-7; 7 bases fit TRBD1. V shed 4 bases, J shed 6 bases, and the junction held 10 bases outside the gene matches. CDR1 SGDLS and CDR2 YYNGEE come from the germline V gene. CDR3 length: 14 amino acids. DNA of the CDR3: TGTGCCAGCAGCTTATGGACAGGTTCTAGCGAGCAGTACTTC. It yields the protein CASSLWTGSSEQYF.

This clonotype was counted a few times. This sequence joins TRBV6-6 and TRBJ2-7, with TRBD1 identical over 10 bases. This CDR3 has 16 residues. From germline, CDR1 is MNHNY and CDR2 SVGAGI (reference sequence). Germline trimming cut 6 bases from V and 3 bases from J; bases unmatched to any gene: 11. The CDR3 sequence is CASSPSRDRGVYEQYF. In DNA form, the CDR3 reads TGTGCCAGCAGCCCGTCTAGGGACAGGGGTGTCTACGAGCAGTACTTC.

The chain recombines TRBV7-6 with TRBJ1-3; 7 positions agree with TRBD1. This CDR3 is 15 amino acids long. Germline CDR1 reads SGHVS; CDR2 reads FNYEAQ. V lost 2 bases, J lost 3 bases, and 4 bases stayed unmatched. CDR3 protein: CASSLTGQDGNTIYF. The DNA for the CDR3 is TGTGCCAGCAGCTTAACCGGACAGGATGGAAACACCATATATTTT.

This clonotype was seen a few times. V gene TRBV4-2 combines with J gene TRBJ1-2; TRBD1 aligns across 10 bases. The CDR3 loop spans 16 amino acids. V lost 0 bases, J lost 4 bases, and 5 bases stayed unmatched. CDR1 is LGHNA, CDR2 YNFKEQ, per germline. CDR3 sequence: CASSQELTGGLYGYTF. The CDR3 nucleotides read TGTGCCAGCAGCCAAGAATTGACAGGGGGCCTCTATGGCTACACCTTC.

This clonotype has only a few counts. This rearrangement joins TRBV7-6 to TRBJ2-5; D might be TRBD2 (7 bases). Per germline, CDR1 SGHVS and CDR2 FNYEAQ. Trimming removed 2 bases from V and 4 bases from J, with 17 bases in between. There are 16 residues in the CDR3. Here the CDR3 reads CASSLLGGGNGETQYF. The CDR3 DNA is TGTGCCAGCAGCTTACTAGGGGGGGGGAACGGAGAGACCCAGTACTTC.

J is TRBJ2-7 and V is TRBV10-2; the D gene is possibly TRBD1 (6 bases). This CDR3 is built from 15 residues. V was pared by 3 bases and J by 4 bases, with 16 bases between. Per germline, CDR1 WSHSY and CDR2 SAAADI. The CDR3 coding sequence is TGCGCCAGCAGTGACTCCGGGACAAGGGGGTACGAGCAGTACTTC. Protein sequence: CASSDSGTRGYEQYF.

This clonotype showed up just a few times. The chain couples TRBV6-1 to TRBJ2-7; D is possibly TRBD1 or TRBD2 (7 bases each). CDR1 and CDR2 (germline): MNHNS, SASEGT. This CDR3 has 14 residues. The V gene lost 7 bases and the J gene lost 6 bases, with 19 bases spanning the gap. CDR3 sequence: CASTMRSGGGEQYF. In nucleotides, the CDR3 is TGTGCCAGCACCATGAGGTCAGGGGGGGGCGAGCAGTACTTC.

This clonotype was seen more than once but under ten times. This sequence joins TRBV11-2 and TRBJ2-2; 10 bases map to TRBD1. The CDR3 runs 16 residues. V gave up 5 bases and J gave up 8 bases; unmatched junction bases: 11. The V gene's germline CDR1 is SGHAT and CDR2 FQNNGV. The chain's CDR3 is CASSLRQGAHPGELFF. CDR3 bases: TGTGCCAGCAGCCTAAGACAGGGGGCGCATCCGGGGGAGCTGTTTTTT.

The table lists this clonotype with a few counts. The genes are TRBV12-3 or TRBV12-4 and TRBJ2-2; TRBD2 matches at 7 bases. The CDR3 covers 15 residues. V lost 11 bases, J lost 4 bases, and 13 bases stayed unmatched. CDR3 bases: TGTGCCTATTTAGCAGCGGGGCGGAGCACCGGGGAGCTGTTTTTT. The encoded protein is CAYLAAGRSTGELFF.

This clonotype was seen at least ten times. This sequence joins TRBV15 and TRBJ2-7, with D possibly being TRBD2 (7 bases). V was pared by 1 base and J by 2 bases, with 15 bases between. From germline, CDR1 is LNHNV and CDR2 YYDKDF (reference sequence). The CDR3 is made up of 16 amino acids. In nucleotides, the CDR3 is TGTGCCACCAGCAGAGTAGCGGCGGGGGCCGCCTACGAGCAGTACTTC. Translating it yields CATSRVAAGAAYEQYF.

This clonotype was seen repeatedly, ten times or more. The rearrangement links TRBV10-3 to TRBJ1-3; a weak D match, TRBD1 (5 bases). This CDR3 is built from 14 residues. V lost 7 bases and J 2 bases, leaving 12 bases between the germline ends. Looked up from germline, CDR1 is ENHRY and CDR2 is SYGVKD. The CDR3 nucleotides are TGTGCCATCACCTCCGGGACTGCTGGAAACACCATATATTTT. Its translation: CAITSGTAGNTIYF.

This chain connects TRBV10-3 to TRBJ1-1, with 10 bases aligning to TRBD1. Germline V gives CDR1 ENHRY, CDR2 SYGVKD. Losses at the gene ends were 10 bases for V and 10 bases for J; bases not matched to a gene: 9. This CDR3 is built from 12 residues. The DNA of the CDR3 is TGTGCCACCAGCCCCGGACAGGGGGGAGCTTTCTTT. Translated: CATSPGQGGAFF.

This clonotype was counted at least ten times. The chain has TRBV7-8 and TRBJ1-6; the D is unclear. The CDR3 totals 18 residues. V gave up 0 bases and J gave up 0 bases, with 12 bases separating them. In germline, CDR1 is SGHVS, CDR2 FQNEAQ. The CDR3 DNA sequence: TGTGCCAGCAGCTTAGCCCAGCTACGAAGCTCCTATAATTCACCCCTCCACTTT. Encoded protein: CASSLAQLRSSYNSPLHF.

This chain uses TRBV29-1 with TRBJ1-5; no clear D gene. Germline-derived CDR1 and CDR2 are SQVTM and ANQGSEA. The CDR3 consists of 13 residues. V was cut by 6 bases and J by 5 bases, with 14 bases left in between. The CDR3: CSVSGGRDQPQHF. The CDR3 nucleotides read TGCAGCGTAAGTGGAGGTAGGGATCAGCCCCAGCATTTT. Complete variable domain (other parts from reference TRBV29-1 and TRBJ1-5): SAVISQKPSRDICQRGTSLTIQCQVDSQVTMMFWYRQQPGQSLTLIATANQGSEATYESGFVIDKFPISRPNLTFSTLTVSNMSPEDSSIYLCSVSGGRDQPQHFGDGTRLSIL.

Ten or more counts support this clonotype. This chain connects TRBV7-9 to TRBJ2-7, with 7 positions matching TRBD1. Germline trimming cut 3 bases from V and 0 bases from J; bases unmatched to any gene: 2. The germline gives CDR1 SEHNR, CDR2 FQNEAQ (reference sequence). This CDR3 contains 14 residues. CDR3 protein: CASSFTGDSYEQYF. CDR3 nucleotides: TGTGCCAGCAGCTTTACAGGGGACTCCTACGAGCAGTACTTC.

This clonotype was observed a few times. The chain uses TRBV20-1 and TRBJ2-7; 7 bases are a match to TRBD2. V trimming: 0 bases; J trimming: 3 bases; junction bases outside the gene matches: 8. The CDR3 is 15 amino acids. Looked up from germline, CDR1 is DFQATT and CDR2 is SNEGSKA (reference sequence). This CDR3 reads CSAREQSGIDYEQYF. DNA of the CDR3: TGCAGTGCTAGAGAGCAGAGCGGGATCGACTACGAGCAGTACTTC.

The chain uses TRBV25-1 and TRBJ1-1; no reliable D call. The germline V gene has CDR1 MGHDK and CDR2 SYGVNS. This CDR3 spans 13 amino acids. V was trimmed by 6 bases and J by 4 bases, leaving 12 bases between them. In DNA form, the CDR3 reads TGTGCCAGCAGGAACGGGTTAGCCACTGAAGCTTTCTTT. It is translated as CASRNGLATEAFF.

Ten or more counts support this clonotype. The chain employs TRBV2 and TRBJ1-1; D unclear. V lost 8 bases and J lost 1, with 17 bases in between. This CDR3 comprises 15 residues. CDR1 is SNHLY and CDR2 is FYNNEI in the germline V gene. The CDR3 coding sequence is TGTGCCAGCCGAGTGTGGCAGCGAGGGAACACTGAAGCTTTCTTT. Amino acids: CASRVWQRGNTEAFF.

This clonotype appeared a few times. J is TRBJ1-5 and V is TRBV4-3, with D uncertain. V lost 1 base to trimming and J lost 5 bases, with 6 bases between them. The germline V gene encodes CDR1 LGHNA and CDR2 YSLEER. The CDR3 contains 13 residues. CDR3 amino acids: CASSQVADQPQHF. DNA of the CDR3: TGCGCCAGCAGCCAAGTTGCGGATCAGCCCCAGCATTTT.

This clonotype was counted at least ten times. V and J are TRBV29-1 and TRBJ2-7; 7 bases map to TRBD2. CDR3 length: 13 amino acids. J was trimmed by 3 bases and V by 4 bases; bases with no gene match: 6. CDR1 and CDR2 (germline): SQVTM, ANQGSEA. The CDR3 coding sequence is TGCAGCGTTGGAGGGAGGGCTCACTACGAGCAGTACTTC. Translating gives CSVGGRAHYEQYF.

The chain joins TRBV11-2 to TRBJ2-7; D unclear. The CDR3 is made up of 14 amino acids. Germline V gene data show CDR1 as SGHAT and CDR2 as FQNNGV. V lost 6 bases, J lost 4 bases, and 16 bases lay in between. The CDR3 DNA reads TGTGCCAGCAGTCGAGACGGGTTGGAATACGAGCAGTACTTC. Encoded protein: CASSRDGLEYEQYF.

At least ten counts were recorded for this clonotype. The chain links TRBV19 to TRBJ1-1, with D perhaps TRBD1 (6 bases). Germline values: CDR1 LNHDA, CDR2 SQIVND (reference sequence). V lost 3 bases and J lost 5, with 13 bases in between. This CDR3 comprises 14 residues. DNA of the CDR3: TGTGCCAGTAGTATTTCGTCAGGGGCGACTGAAGCTTTCTTT. Its protein product is CASSISSGATEAFF.

Regarding this clonotype: Since the CDR3 does not end with the conserved phenylalanine or tryptophan, this likely comes from a read error. The DNA is omitted, as the CDR3 cannot be located on it reliably, and the CDR3 follows TCRdb's listing. This chain joins TRBV7-2 and TRBJ2-5; TRBD1, the D gene given by the table, was not confirmed from the DNA. The germline gives CDR1 SGHTA, CDR2 FQGNSA. A total of 18 residues make up the CDR3, ends included. The CDR3 loop reads CASSPPGTGGFYGYTFGS.

This clonotype turned up a few times. The J gene is TRBJ1-5, the V gene TRBV20-1, with TRBD1 matching 9 bases. CDR3 length: 16 amino acids. V trimming: 5 bases; J trimming: 7 bases; junction bases outside the gene matches: 15. Germline V CDR1 and CDR2: DFQATT, SNEGSKA (reference sequence). The CDR3 DNA reads TGCAGTGCTCGCGGGACAGGGCGACGACTAGAGCAGCCCCAGCATTTT. Its protein is CSARGTGRRLEQPQHF.

This clonotype was found many times. This chain links TRBV4-1 with TRBJ1-1; perhaps TRBD1 as D (6 bases). The CDR3 contains 15 residues. Germline CDR1 and CDR2: MGHRA and YSYEKL. V was shortened by 3 bases and J by 1 base, with 12 bases between the two germline ends. The CDR3: CASSHSGTQNTEAFF. In DNA form, the CDR3 reads TGCGCCAGCAGCCACTCGGGGACACAGAACACTGAAGCTTTCTTT.

The chain uses TRBV29-1 and TRBJ1-3; TRBD1 might be the D (5 bases). Germline values: CDR1 SQVTM, CDR2 ANQGSEA. The CDR3 consists of 15 residues. Trimming left V 4 bases short and J 8 bases short, with 21 bases between. The CDR3: CSVGPRDARGYTIYF. CDR3 DNA: TGCAGCGTTGGTCCTCGGGACGCTCGGGGCTACACCATATATTTT.